This TCR beta chain was retrieved from a study of identical twins. In its sample, this clonotype was seen a few times. Its antigen remains unidentified. Study-wide results and limits: Conclusions were drawn cross-sectionally by statistical analysis, without following the same donors. Beta out-of-frame sequences displayed a weaker excess of sharing between twins.

A universal primer site arose from template switching, and cDNA bore unique molecular identifiers. Via MiXCR, TCRdb re-called the 5' RACE reads, giving one row per CDR3 protein. The profile shows 1.5 million to 2 million distinct CDR3 sequences, under 35% of them singletons. The CDR3 has 17 residues. The V gene's germline CDR1 is SGHTA and CDR2 FQGNSA. V gave up 2 bases and J gave up 0 bases; unmatched junction bases: 7. Sequencing used cord blood. The chain employs TRBV7-2 and TRBJ1-5; 7 bases are shared with TRBD1. This receptor was taken from a newborn girl in good health. CDR3 sequence reads: CASSLIGDRVSNQPQHF. CDR3 nucleotide sequence: TGTGCCAGCAGCTTAATTGGCGACAGGGTTAGCAATCAGCCCCAGCATTTT.